The clone carrying this T cell receptor (beta chain) was detected a few times. Antigen specificity is unknown. The CDR3 has 19 amino acids. The germline V gene has CDR1 MGHRA and CDR2 YSYEKL. Trimming at V came to 1 base and at J to 2 bases, leaving 8 bases not matched to a gene. These data originate in a study of type 1 regulatory T cells. TCRdb passed the reads through MiXCR, listing each CDR3 protein once. The data show about 65,000 distinct CDR3 sequences, with about 50% seen just once and roughly 2.2% held by the top ten. The chain carries TRBV4-1 and TRBJ2-2; TRBD2 aligns across 12 bases. This TCR derives from a human donor in good health. The specimen sequenced was cultured non-Tr1 T cells, either the whole culture or a sorted T cell fraction (not recorded which). In DNA, the CDR3 is TGCGCCAGCAGCCAAGTCTTCCTAGCGGGGGGGCTTAACACCGGGGAGCTGTTTTTT. The encoded protein is CASSQVFLAGGLNTGELFF.